This TCR beta chain appears in the sequencing data of a study of blood T cell repertoires in COVID-19. Background on the study: There were acute and convalescent COVID-19 samples, and they came from the United States, Italy and Spain. T cells, B-cell-depleted T cells, or PBMCs supplied cDNA or gDNA.

Authors' analysis steps: Reference gene primer amplification gave nucleated cell count estimates. Sequencing was performed with immunoSEQ multiplex PCR; in TCRdb, only in-frame clones are kept and a portion is missing. That table gives V, J and clone size, and the DNA gave D and trimming. The sample records about 76,000 clones, around nine tenths being singletons. The germline gives CDR1 MGHRA, CDR2 YSYEKL. V lost 0 bases to trimming and J lost 7 bases; unmatched junction nucleotides: 12. The CDR3 length is 17 residues. Sequencing was done on a sample of peripheral blood. The TCR sequence derives from a human donor in a cohort sampled during active COVID-19. The chain combines TRBV4-1 with TRBJ2-3; 8 bases match TRBD1. The CDR3 DNA sequence: TGCGCCAGCAGCCAAGATTCACCAGGGGGCATAGTAAATACGCAGTATTTT. Protein sequence: CASSQDSPGGIVNTQYF.